A single sample gave rise to the 24 T cell receptor beta chains below, sequenced in a study of T-cell reconstitution after alpha-beta-depleted transplantation in children. The authors prepared the TCRbeta library with unique molecular identifiers. TCRdb reprocessed the PCR reads via MiXCR and lists one record per CDR3 protein. The repertoire holds around 600,000 distinct CDR3 sequences, with roughly 24% as singletons. The sequencing here drew on PBMCs, mostly from graft donor cells, taken 360 days after TCRalphabeta/CD19-depleted stem cell transplant. The receptors here all came from a boy younger than two who had a stem cell transplant for acute myeloid leukemia, so the T cells may come from the graft donor.

This clonotype was counted only a few times. This sequence joins TRBV27 and TRBJ2-1; the D gene is possibly TRBD2 (6 bases). This CDR3 spans 14 amino acids. V dropped 9 bases and J dropped 0 bases, with 12 bases sitting between them. Germline values: CDR1 MNHEY, CDR2 SMNVEV (reference sequence). The CDR3 reads CARAGQSSYNEQFF. For the CDR3, the DNA is TGTGCCAGAGCGGGTCAGAGCTCCTACAATGAGCAGTTCTTC.

This chain connects TRBV18 to TRBJ2-3; 13 bases are shared with TRBD2. This CDR3 is built from 16 residues. CDR1 and CDR2 from the germline V gene are KGHSH and LQKENI. Trimming removed 2 bases from V and 3 bases from J; junction bases left unmatched: 2. DNA of the CDR3: TGTGCCAGCTCACCAAGGGGACTAGCGGGGACAGATACGCAGTATTTT. Its translation is CASSPRGLAGTDTQYF.

This clonotype has a count of ten or more. The chain recombines TRBV12-5 with TRBJ2-3; possible D gene TRBD1, 6 bases. The germline gives CDR1 LGHNT, CDR2 FRNRAP. CDR3 length: 14 amino acids. The V gene lost 7 bases and the J gene lost 1 base, with 12 bases spanning the gap. CDR3 sequence: CASETRQGTDTQYF. The CDR3 DNA sequence: TGTGCTAGTGAAACCAGACAGGGCACAGATACGCAGTATTTT.

In this sample, this clonotype turned up many times. The genes are TRBV20-1 and TRBJ2-3, with 7 positions matching TRBD1. Germline V gene lookup returns CDR1 DFQATT and CDR2 SNEGSKA (reference sequence). V lost 0 bases to trimming and J lost 2 bases; unmatched junction nucleotides: 11. The CDR3 runs 17 residues. Written as DNA, the CDR3 is TGCAGTGCTAGAGATCTTCTTCGGGACAGCTACACAGATACGCAGTATTTT. The encoded protein is CSARDLLRDSYTDTQYF.

The chain carries TRBV28 and TRBJ2-5; TRBD1 might be the D (6 bases). This CDR3 comprises 14 residues. Germline values: CDR1 MDHEN, CDR2 SYDVKM. The V gene lost 5 bases and the J gene lost 5 bases, with 15 bases spanning the gap. CDR3 region: CASSTNRVYETQYF. CDR3 sequence (DNA): TGTGCCAGCAGTACCAACAGGGTATATGAGACCCAGTACTTC.

This clonotype occurred many times. The chain recombines TRBV7-2 with TRBJ2-7; 9 bases map to TRBD2. The CDR3 runs to 14 residues. Germline V gene lookup returns CDR1 SGHTA and CDR2 FQGNSA. J lost 0 bases, V lost 7 bases, and 4 bases had no gene match. The CDR3 DNA sequence: TGTGCCAGCACAGCGGGGGGCTACTCCTACGAGCAGTACTTC. It specifies CASTAGGYSYEQYF.

V gene TRBV23-1 combines with J gene TRBJ2-7; possible D gene TRBD1, 5 bases. TRBV23-1 is sorted into the ORF group, with uncertain function. The CDR3 extends over 13 amino acids. Trimming removed 5 bases at V and 2 bases at J, with 10 bases between. DNA for the CDR3: TGCGCCAGCAGTAGGACACCAACCTACGAGCAGTACGTC. It specifies CASSRTPTYEQYV.

This sequence joins TRBV12-3 or TRBV12-4 and TRBJ2-5, with 11 bases that match TRBD2. The CDR3 is 17 amino acids. With V trimmed by 7 bases and J by 5 bases, 15 bases remained unmatched. The CDR3 protein is CASKEGLAVFGRETQYF. As DNA, the CDR3 is TGTGCCAGCAAGGAGGGACTAGCGGTCTTTGGCCGGGAGACCCAGTACTTC.

This clonotype came up many times. The J gene is TRBJ2-1, the V gene TRBV5-5, with 8 nucleotides matching TRBD1. Germline CDR1 is SGHKS and CDR2 is YYEKEE (reference sequence). The CDR3 is 15 residues long. Trimming removed 1 base from V and 6 bases from J; junction bases left unmatched: 6. The CDR3, as DNA: TGTGCCAGCAGCTTGTTCAGGGGGCAGGGCAATGAGCAGTTCTTC. Its translation: CASSLFRGQGNEQFF.

The sample holds a few counts of this clonotype. The chain recombines TRBV28 with TRBJ2-5; 8 bases agree with TRBD1. The CDR3 extends over 13 amino acids. CDR1 and CDR2 (germline): MDHEN, SYDVKM. V dropped 5 bases and J dropped 4; count of bases not matched to a gene: 3. In DNA, the CDR3 is TGTGCCAGCAGTCAGGACAGGGTAGAGACCCAGTACTTC. Translated: CASSQDRVETQYF.

The V call is TRBV28, the J call TRBJ2-7; the D is unclear. The CDR3 contains 12 residues. V shed 5 bases and J shed 6 bases, with 11 bases lying between them. Germline-derived CDR1 and CDR2 are MDHEN and SYDVKM. The CDR3 is CASSNPGIEQYF. The CDR3 nucleotides are TGTGCCAGCAGTAACCCCGGCATCGAGCAGTACTTC.

This clonotype appeared many times. The chain has TRBV11-2 and TRBJ2-5; D perhaps matches TRBD2 (5 bases). CDR1 is SGHAT, CDR2 FQNNGV, per germline. V lost 5 bases, J lost 4 bases, and 20 bases lay in between. This CDR3 has 16 amino acids. In DNA form, the CDR3 reads TGTGCCAGCAGCCAAGAGAGGGATGAACTATTAGAGACCCAGTACTTC. It codes for CASSQERDELLETQYF.

This clonotype was seen a few times. V is TRBV4-3 and J is TRBJ2-1; maybe TRBD2 (5 bases). The CDR3 runs 15 residues. V lost 0 bases and J lost 6, with 12 bases in between. Looked up from germline, CDR1 is LGHNA and CDR2 is YSLEER. The CDR3 DNA follows: TGCGCCAGCAGCCAAGATGGCCTAGCAGGCAATGAGCAGTTCTTC. Protein: CASSQDGLAGNEQFF.

This sequence joins TRBV20-1 and TRBJ1-4; no firm D call. V was pared by 5 bases and J by 7 bases, with 14 bases between. CDR1 and CDR2 (germline): DFQATT, SNEGSKA (reference sequence). The CDR3 contains 13 residues. CDR3 amino acids: CSASWTGSEKLFF. Here the CDR3 DNA reads TGCAGTGCTTCGTGGACGGGAAGTGAAAAACTGTTTTTT.

This clonotype was picked up a small number of times. V gene TRBV14 combines with J gene TRBJ2-1, with D perhaps TRBD2 (6 bases). The V gene lost 3 bases and the J gene lost 2 bases, with 20 bases spanning the gap. Germline CDR1 is SGHDN and CDR2 is FVKESK. The CDR3 has 18 residues. CDR3 protein: CASSHPKGLAPPYNEQFF. In nucleotides, the CDR3 is TGTGCCAGCAGCCACCCCAAGGGCCTAGCGCCCCCCTACAATGAGCAGTTCTTC.

This clonotype has just a few counts. V gene TRBV20-1 combines with J gene TRBJ2-2; D not certain. The CDR3 length is 13 residues. From germline, CDR1 is DFQATT and CDR2 SNEGSKA (reference sequence). CDR3 sequence (DNA): TGCAGCGCGTGGATCGCGAACACCGGGGAGCTGTTTTTT. Translation gives CSAWIANTGELFF.

Many counts were recorded for this clonotype. The chain employs TRBV20-1 and TRBJ1-1; D possibly corresponds to TRBD1 (6 bases). Germline CDR1 is DFQATT and CDR2 is SNEGSKA (reference sequence). There are 13 residues in the CDR3. Trimming stripped 1 base from V and 8 bases from J, with 14 bases between. The CDR3 protein is CSARVSTGHEAFF. The CDR3, as DNA: TGCAGTGCTAGAGTTTCGACGGGACACGAAGCTTTCTTT.

About this clonotype itself: The junction does not match germline at one end; this may be a read error. The chain couples TRBV5-4 to TRBJ2-1, with a weak D call TRBD1 (5 bases). The CDR3 is 16 residues long. Germline-derived CDR1 and CDR2 are SGHNT and YYREEE (reference sequence). The DNA of the CDR3 is TGTGCCAGCGGCTTGGGGCACGTAAGCTCCTACAATGAGCAGTTCTTC. The encoded protein is CASGLGHVSSYNEQFF.

The sample holds a few counts of this clonotype. J is TRBJ2-4 and V is TRBV18; TRBD2 might be the D (6 bases). Germline values: CDR1 KGHSH, CDR2 LQKENI. The CDR3 has 19 amino acids. Trimming took off 0 bases at V and 0 bases at J, with 18 bases between the two ends. The CDR3 DNA follows: TGTGCCAGCTCACCACCGAGGGTAGCGGAGAAAATAGCCAAAAACATTCAGTACTTC. Amino acid sequence: CASSPPRVAEKIAKNIQYF.

The chain carries TRBV29-1 and TRBJ2-5; 7 bases fit TRBD1. V shed 6 bases and J 2 bases; nucleotides not matched to a gene: 9. Germline CDR1 and CDR2: SQVTM and ANQGSEA. The CDR3 consists of 14 residues. CDR3 nucleotides: TGCAGCGTCCAGGACAGGCTGAAACAAGAGACCCAGTACTTC. This encodes CSVQDRLKQETQYF.

This clonotype appeared many times. CDR3 in amino acids: CASSENDRLYQPQHF. CDR3 DNA: TGCGCCAGCAGTGAGAACGACAGACTATATCAGCCCCAGCATTTT. The V call is TRBV10-2, the J call TRBJ1-5; D may be TRBD1 (5 bases). Germline V gives CDR1 WSHSY, CDR2 SAAADI. The CDR3 covers 15 residues. Trimming took off 2 bases at V and 5 bases at J, with 13 bases between the two ends.

V and J are TRBV20-1 and TRBJ2-3, with D perhaps matching TRBD2 (5 bases). This CDR3 is 14 amino acids long. Germline-derived CDR1 and CDR2 are DFQATT and SNEGSKA (reference sequence). V gave up 6 bases and J gave up 0 bases, with 13 bases separating them. This CDR3 reads CSALNSASTDTQYF. In DNA, the CDR3 is TGCAGTGCGCTTAATAGCGCTAGCACAGATACGCAGTATTTT.

In its sample, this clonotype was seen a few times. The gene calls are TRBV6-1 and TRBJ2-7, with TRBD2 matching over 8 bases. V lost 4 bases, J lost 7 bases, and 12 bases stayed unmatched. Per germline, CDR1 MNHNS and CDR2 SASEGT. The CDR3 is 15 amino acids. CDR3 in amino acids: CASSVTSAGFGEQYF. The CDR3 region has the DNA TGTGCCAGCAGTGTGACTAGCGCGGGTTTCGGGGAGCAGTACTTC.

V usage is TRBV12-3 or TRBV12-4 and J usage is TRBJ1-6; tentative D call: TRBD1 (6 bases). Trimming stripped 6 bases from V and 7 bases from J, with 13 bases between. The CDR3 is 14 amino acids. The CDR3 coding sequence is TGTGCCAGCAGCCCCGGCAGGGGCAATTCACCCCTCCACTTT. It yields the protein CASSPGRGNSPLHF.